Listed here are 20 T cell receptor beta chains from one sample, sequenced in a study of cytomegalovirus exposure and HLA in healthy donors. Primers for the PCR totalled 60 Vbeta and 13 Jbeta. The protocol was immunoSEQ multiplex PCR, while the TCRdb copy is restricted to in-frame clones and leaves out a portion. The sample shows 100,000 to 150,000 clones, 80% of them seen only once. Sequencing was carried out using PBMCs. These receptors were collected from a man between 40 and 49 years old in good health and CMV-seronegative.

As regards this clone: The conserved closing phenylalanine or tryptophan is absent in this CDR3, likely reflecting a read error. This chain uses TRBV5-4 with TRBJ1-4, with 9 bases fitting TRBD1. Germline values: CDR1 SGHNT, CDR2 YYREEE (reference sequence). The CDR3 totals 15 residues. V shed 5 bases and J 6 bases; nucleotides not matched to a gene: 8. In nucleotides, the CDR3 is TGTGCCAGCAGGCCGGGGACAGGGAACCATGAAAAACTGTTTGTT. Amino acids: CASRPGTGNHEKLFV.

The chain is built from TRBV30 and TRBJ2-5; D gene ambiguous. The J call may be mistaken, given a closer DNA end match to TRBJ2-7. The CDR3 length is 15 residues. Per germline, CDR1 GTSNPN and CDR2 SVGIG (reference sequence). CDR3 loop: CAWSIGGYSSYEQYF. The CDR3 nucleotides are TGTGCCTGGAGTATTGGTGGGTACAGCTCCTACGAGCAGTACTTC.

This chain connects TRBV7-9 to TRBJ1-4; D is uncertain. This CDR3 comprises 15 residues. V gave up 1 base and J gave up 8 bases, with 14 bases separating them. The V gene's germline CDR1 is SEHNR and CDR2 FQNEAQ (reference sequence). CDR3 protein: CASSLVLGSEEKLFF. CDR3 in DNA: TGTGCCAGCAGCTTAGTGCTTGGTTCTGAGGAAAAACTGTTTTTT.

The gene calls are TRBV29-1 and TRBJ2-5; the D gene is possibly TRBD1 (6 bases). The V gene's germline CDR1 is SQVTM and CDR2 ANQGSEA. V lost 5 bases and J lost 5, with 12 bases in between. The CDR3 contains 12 residues. CDR3 loop: CSVQQGLETQYF. CDR3 coding DNA: TGCAGCGTTCAACAGGGTCTGGAGACCCAGTACTTC.

This chain uses TRBV7-9 with TRBJ2-5; the D is unclear. The ends were cut back, 1 base at V and 5 bases at J, with 5 bases in the middle. This CDR3 is 12 amino acids long. The V gene's germline CDR1 is SEHNR and CDR2 FQNEAQ (reference sequence). CDR3 loop: CASSLVGETQYF. In nucleotides, the CDR3 is TGTGCCAGCAGCTTAGTCGGGGAGACCCAGTACTTC.

This chain joins TRBV2 and TRBJ1-4, with a tentative D call TRBD1 (5 bases). This CDR3 contains 13 residues. The V and J ends lost 8 bases and 5 bases respectively, with 12 bases between them. Per the germline V gene, CDR1 is SNHLY and CDR2 is FYNNEI. The CDR3 loop reads CASRGSRNEKLFF. CDR3 DNA: TGTGCCAGCCGGGGGTCCAGGAATGAAAAACTGTTTTTT. Combining the CDR3 with reference TRBV2 and TRBJ1-4 gives the whole variable domain EPEVTQTPSHQVTQMGQEVILRCVPISNHLYFYWYRQILGQKVEFLVSFYNNEISEKSEIFDDQFSVERPDGSNFTLKIRSTKLEDSAMYFCASRGSRNEKLFFGSGTQLSVL.

This chain links TRBV11-2 with TRBJ2-3, with D possibly being TRBD2 (5 bases). This CDR3 is built from 14 residues. V lost 8 bases and J 2 bases, leaving 14 bases between the germline ends. Per the germline V gene, CDR1 is SGHAT and CDR2 is FQNNGV. Here the CDR3 DNA reads TGTGCCAGCGACGAGGGTGGGAACACAGATACGCAGTATTTT. Translation gives CASDEGGNTDTQYF.

This sequence joins TRBV18 and TRBJ2-7; 10 positions match TRBD1. Germline values: CDR1 KGHSH, CDR2 LQKENI. The J segment lost 6 bases and the V segment lost 3 bases, leaving 2 bases of the junction unmatched. The CDR3 has 13 amino acids. CDR3 nucleotides: TGTGCCAGCTCACCGGGACAGGGGTCCGAGCAGTACTTC. This codes for CASSPGQGSEQYF.

V is TRBV9 and J is TRBJ2-1, with TRBD2 matching 11 bases. V trimming: 3 bases; J trimming: 3 bases; junction bases outside the gene matches: 5. The CDR3 spans 16 residues. Germline lookup yields CDR1 SGDLS and CDR2 YYNGEE. In DNA form, the CDR3 reads TGTGCCAGCAGCGAGACTAGCGGGACCGTCTACAATGAGCAGTTCTTC. Its translation is CASSETSGTVYNEQFF. The variable domain in full, completed from reference TRBV9 and TRBJ2-1, reads DSGVTQTPKHLITATGQRVTLRCSPRSGDLSVYWYQQSLDQGLQFLIQYYNGEERAKGNILERFSAQQFPDLHSELNLSSLELGDSALYFCASSETSGTVYNEQFFGPGTRLTVL.

J is TRBJ2-3 and V is TRBV9; D not resolved. Trimming pared 6 bases from V and 0 bases from J, leaving 8 bases between. The CDR3 spans 13 residues. Germline V gene lookup returns CDR1 SGDLS and CDR2 YYNGEE. In DNA, the CDR3 is TGTGCCAGCATGGCGGTTAGCACAGATACGCAGTATTTT. Encoded protein: CASMAVSTDTQYF.

The genes are TRBV13 and TRBJ1-6; 7 bases line up with TRBD1. With 5 bases clipped from V and 0 bases from J, the junction kept 7 bases outside the gene matches. Germline-derived CDR1 and CDR2 are PRHDT and FYEKMQ (reference sequence). The CDR3 runs 17 residues. In DNA, the CDR3 is TGTGCCAGCAGCCTGTGGACAGGCCCCTCCTATAATTCACCCCTCCACTTT. It is translated as CASSLWTGPSYNSPLHF.

The chain combines TRBV5-1 with TRBJ2-7, with D perhaps matching TRBD1 (7 bases). The CDR3 extends over 15 amino acids. V was shortened by 5 bases and J by 5 bases, with 20 bases between the two germline ends. CDR1 and CDR2 from the germline V gene are SGHRS and YFSETQ. For the CDR3, the DNA is TGCGCCAGCAGTGGGGGCAGCCTCAGGGGGGACGAGCAGTACTTC. Translated: CASSGGSLRGDEQYF.

The gene calls are TRBV11-2 and TRBJ2-7; TRBD1 might be the D (6 bases). Germline CDR1 is SGHAT and CDR2 is FQNNGV. V was clipped by 6 bases and J by 9 bases, with 12 bases between them. This CDR3 is 11 amino acids long. The CDR3 spells CASRRTGTQYF. CDR3 nucleotide sequence: TGTGCCAGCAGACGAACAGGGACGCAGTACTTC. Full variable domain (missing parts from reference TRBV11-2 and TRBJ2-7): EAGVAQSPRYKIIEKRQSVAFWCNPISGHATLYWYQQILGQGPKLLIQFQNNGVVDDSQLPKDRFSAERLKGVDSTLKIQPAKLEDSAVYLCASRRTGTQYFGPGTRLTVT.

As for this clone: Other nucleotide sequences in the sample specify the same CDR3. This chain joins TRBV19 and TRBJ2-3; the D is unclear. CDR3 length equals 15 residues. Trimming took off 3 bases at V and 0 bases at J, with 10 bases between the two ends. Germline values: CDR1 LNHDA, CDR2 SQIVND (reference sequence). CDR3: CASSIGQTSTDTQYF. CDR3 nucleotide sequence: TGTGCCAGTAGTATTGGTCAAACTAGCACAGATACGCAGTATTTT.

Only a few counts were recorded for this clone. The rearrangement joins TRBV6-1 to TRBJ2-5; D may be TRBD1 (6 bases). The CDR3 extends over 12 amino acids. The germline CDR1 and CDR2 sequences are MNHNS and SASEGT. Trimming shortened V by 8 bases and J by 5 bases, and 12 bases separated the two germline ends. CDR3 loop: CASSQGIETQYF. Written as DNA, the CDR3 is TGTGCCAGCTCCCAGGGGATCGAGACCCAGTACTTC.

In its sample, this clone was seen a few times. This chain uses TRBV7-9 with TRBJ1-6, with D maybe TRBD1 (5 bases). Germline loops: CDR1 SEHNR, CDR2 FQNEAQ (reference sequence). Trimming took 8 bases from V and 9 from J, leaving 23 bases between them. CDR3 length: 16 residues. Written as DNA, the CDR3 is TGTGCCAGCTCAAACCCTAACAGGTCCGGGAGTTCACCCCTCCACTTT. Residues: CASSNPNRSGSSPLHF.

This rearrangement joins TRBV5-4 to TRBJ2-7, with D possibly matching TRBD2 (6 bases). The V and J ends lost 0 bases and 0 bases respectively, with 13 bases between them. The germline gives CDR1 SGHNT, CDR2 YYREEE (reference sequence). CDR3 size: 16 residues. DNA for the CDR3: TGTGCCAGCAGCTTGGAGGTAGCGGCCCCCTCCTACGAGCAGTACTTC. Translating gives CASSLEVAAPSYEQYF.

The chain couples TRBV19 to TRBJ2-1; D is possibly TRBD1 (6 bases). The CDR3 is 13 residues long. Germline V gene data show CDR1 as LNHDA and CDR2 as SQIVND (reference sequence). The CDR3 protein is CASRQVPYNEQFF. The DNA of the CDR3 is TGTGCTTCTCGACAGGTTCCCTACAATGAGCAGTTCTTC.

The chain has TRBV21-1 and TRBJ2-3; the table's TRBD2 call for D was not verified on the DNA. TRBV21-1 is noted as a pseudogene. This CDR3 comprises 17 residues. The CDR3 bases are TGTGCCAGCAGCAAAAAAGGTGCGGGGGGCACCACAGATACGCAGTATTTT. It translates to CASSKKGAGGTTDTQYF.

The chain links TRBV5-4 to TRBJ2-5; tentatively, D is TRBD2 (5 bases). This CDR3 spans 13 amino acids. V lost 4 bases and J lost 2, with 9 bases in between. Germline CDR1 and CDR2: SGHNT and YYREEE (reference sequence). CDR3 loop: CASSSSVQETQYF. The CDR3 nucleotides are TGTGCCAGCAGCAGTAGCGTTCAAGAGACCCAGTACTTC. Drawing the rest from reference TRBV5-4 and TRBJ2-5, the complete variable domain is ETGVTQSPTHLIKTRGQQVTLRCSSQSGHNTVSWYQQALGQGPQFIFQYYREEENGRGNFPPRFSGLQFPNYSSELNVNALELDDSALYLCASSSSVQETQYFGPGTRLLVL.